One T cell receptor (beta chain) is described in this entry. The antigen is not known. Germline V gives CDR1 LGHNT, CDR2 FRNRAP. Trimming removed 6 bases from V and 4 bases from J; junction bases left unmatched: 6. The CDR3 covers 14 residues. The data derive from a study of PD-1 blockade in classical Hodgkin lymphoma. Sequenced by immunoSEQ multiplex PCR; TCRdb stores in-frame clones only, minus some. The table lists 15,000 to 25,000 clones, approximately 73% of them singletons. Findings and limits, study-wide: As was reported, newly diagnosed patients showed lower baseline TCR diversity than healthy donors did. Repertoire differences lack defined causes, possibly disease activity or prior therapy. Complete responders entered with baseline diversity on par with newly diagnosed patients, the results showed.

The time point was: cycle 4 day 1 (C4D1), after around six weeks of nivolumab. Every single patient, without exception, relapsed after autologous stem cell transplantation, and brentuximab vedotin exposure varied. The source was peripheral blood mononuclear cells (PBMCs), collected before the fourth cycle of nivolumab. J is TRBJ2-3 and V is TRBV12-5; 8 positions match TRBD2. This receptor was taken from a human donor with classical Hodgkin lymphoma. The CDR3 loop reads CASGLSGSADTQYF. CDR3 sequence (DNA): TGTGCTAGTGGACTCAGCGGGAGCGCAGATACGCAGTATTTT.